The sample holds many counts of the clone carrying this T cell receptor beta chain. Through a sample-barcoded 5' primer and a J-beta primer mix, a second PCR was run for 7 to 11 cycles. Each CDR3 protein is one row after TCRdb ran MiXCR on the 5' RACE reads. The sample lists under 1,000,000 distinct CDR3 sequences; about 46% were seen once. Caucasian individuals from Russia who were healthy and aged about 6 to 95 acted as donors. These data are taken from a study of blood T cells in healthy people across ages. V gave up 2 bases and J gave up 6 bases; unmatched junction bases: 3. The CDR3 is 13 amino acids. Looked up from germline, CDR1 is SGHTA and CDR2 is FQGNSA.

This receptor was obtained from an elderly man in good health. Sequenced input: blood. V is TRBV7-2 and J is TRBJ1-2; 7 bases line up with TRBD1. CDR3 protein: CASSLKQGDGYTF. CDR3 in DNA: TGTGCCAGCAGCTTAAAGCAGGGGGATGGCTACACCTTC.